This is a list of T cell receptor beta chains from one sample in a study of regulatory T cells in long-lasting Graves disease. TCRdb reprocessed the multiplex PCR reads with MiXCR, giving one entry per CDR3 protein. The profile shows hundreds of thousands of distinct CDR3 sequences, roughly 20% of them singletons. The specimen comprised peripheral blood mononuclear cells (PBMCs), sampled when the disease was refractory, from a patient treated with antithyroid drugs. The receptors were gathered from a female donor with Graves disease. CDR3s include the opening cysteine and the closing phenylalanine or tryptophan. D genes are given only for firm matches. Expanded clones get a size class; other rows say once, few or many, or leave the size out.

d_call clone_size j_call v_call cdr3_nt cdr3_aa
. . TRBJ2-7 TRBV6-1 TGTGCCAGCAGCTCGATAAGAGGTAGCGCGAGCTCCTACGAGCAGTACTTC CASSSIRGSASSYEQYF
. . TRBJ1-4 TRBV5-5 TGTGCCAGCAGCTTGGAGGACAGTAGGGGTGAAAAACTGTTTTTT CASSLEDSRGEKLFF
. . TRBJ2-7 TRBV15 TGTGCCACCAGCAGACCACCGGGACACCCCTTCGAGCAGTACTTC CATSRPPGHPFEQYF
TRBD2 few TRBJ2-2 TRBV25-1 TGTGCCAGCAGTGAGGTGGGACTAGCGGGAGTTTTTCCGAACACCGGGGAGCTGTTTTTT CASSEVGLAGVFPNTGELFF
. many TRBJ2-5 TRBV12-3/TRBV12-4 TGTGCCAGCAGTGCCCCAGGGCGGTTGAAAGAGACCCAGTACTTC CASSAPGRLKETQYF
. many TRBJ1-5 TRBV27 TGTGCCAGCAGAGAGGGACATAATAGCAATCAGCCCCAGCATTTT CASREGHNSNQPQHF
. . TRBJ2-2 TRBV10-3 TGTGCCATCAGTGGTCGAGGCACCCGGGAGCTGTTTTTT CAISGRGTRELFF
TRBD1 . TRBJ2-5 TRBV7-3 TGTGCCAGCAGCCAAATCGGGACAGGCACTCCCCAAGAGACCCAGTACTTC CASSQIGTGTPQETQYF
TRBD1 many TRBJ1-2 TRBV28 TGTGCCAGCAGTCTCGGACAGGGTCAAGACTACACCTTC CASSLGQGQDYTF
. many TRBJ1-5 TRBV6-2/TRBV6-3 TGTGCCAGCTATGTGGCGATAGGGGAGGGCAATCAGCCCCAGCATTTT CASYVAIGEGNQPQHF
. many TRBJ1-2 TRBV11-2 TGTGCCAGCAGCCCAGGGTTCTATGGCTACACCTTC CASSPGFYGYTF
. many TRBJ2-7 TRBV12-3/TRBV12-4 TGTGCCAGCAGATCGGACCGTTCCTACGAGCAGTACTTC CASRSDRSYEQYF
TRBD1 many TRBJ1-1 TRBV2 TGTGCCAGCAGGCCCGACGAGGGGGCAACTTTCTTT CASRPDEGATFF
TRBD2 few TRBJ2-5 TRBV5-6 TGTGCCAGCAGCTGGGGGGGTACTAGCGCCCAAGAGACCCAGTACTTC CASSWGGTSAQETQYF
. many TRBJ2-7 TRBV3-1 TGTGCCAGCAGCCAAGACCCCCAGACCTACGAGCAGTACTTC CASSQDPQTYEQYF
TRBD1 few TRBJ2-5 TRBV28 TGTGCCAGCAGAAAGGGGGACAGGGGGATTCAAGAGACCCAGTACTTC CASRKGDRGIQETQYF
TRBD2 many TRBJ2-2 TRBV12-3/TRBV12-4 TGTGCCAGCAGTCACGCCGGGACTAGGACCGGGGAGCTGTTTTTT CASSHAGTRTGELFF
TRBD2 . TRBJ2-7 TRBV14 TGTGCCAGCAGCCGACTAGCGGGAGGGCCTATCCACGAGCAGTACTTC CASSRLAGGPIHEQYF
. few TRBJ2-2 TRBV27 TGTGCCAGCAGTTTACGACGGCTAGTTGCCGGGGAGCTGTTTTTT CASSLRRLVAGELFF
. many TRBJ2-7 TRBV7-8 TGTGCCAGCACAAACAACGCAGGACTAATGTCCTACGAGCAGTACTTC CASTNNAGLMSYEQYF
. many TRBJ1-2 TRBV28 TGTGCCAGCAGTTTCCCCGGGCAAGATGACCTCTATGGCTACACCTTC CASSFPGQDDLYGYTF
. few TRBJ2-6 TRBV28 TGTGCCAGCAGTTTATTAACCCCAGAACCTGGGGCCAACGTCCTGACTTTC CASSLLTPEPGANVLTF
. . TRBJ2-3 TRBV2 TGTGCCAGCAGAGCAGGTGGAGTCACAGATACGCAGTATTTT CASRAGGVTDTQYF
. many TRBJ2-7 TRBV6-1 TGTGCCAGCAGTGCGATCGGACCGCCCTACGAGCAGTACTTC CASSAIGPPYEQYF
. many TRBJ2-7 TRBV12-3/TRBV12-4 TGTGCCAGCAGGGCCCCTGTGACCTCCGGGCCGCCCCCCTACGAGCAGTACTTC CASRAPVTSGPPPYEQYF
. many TRBJ2-5 TRBV29-1 TGCAGCGTTGGAAGGGCCCTCCAAGAGACCCAGTACTTC CSVGRALQETQYF
. many TRBJ1-2 TRBV30 TGTGCCTGGACAATTTCGAGGGGAGGCTATGGCTACACCTTC CAWTISRGGYGYTF
. . TRBJ2-7 TRBV4-3 TGCGCCAGCAGCCAAGAGGCACACACCTACGAGCAGTACTTC CASSQEAHTYEQYF
TRBD1 many TRBJ2-5 TRBV28 TGTGCCAGCAGACCCGACAGGGGGCAGGGGGAGACCCAGTACTTC CASRPDRGQGETQYF